Below, 2 T cell receptor beta chains from the same sample are listed, as sequenced in a study of OX40 agonist ivuxolimab in advanced cancers. Clones were sequenced by immunoSEQ multiplex PCR, and TCRdb holds only the in-frame ones, with some missing. The table shows fewer than 70,000 clones, with roughly 87% occurring only once. Sample: CD4+ or CD8+ T cells sorted from blood, taken in a trial of the OX40 agonist ivuxolimab. These receptors were obtained from an adult with an advanced solid tumor such as melanoma, head and neck, liver or kidney cancer.

The chain is built from TRBV7-8 and TRBJ2-7; D gene unclear. This CDR3 contains 14 residues. The germline gives CDR1 SGHVS, CDR2 FQNEAQ. The V end was cut by 5 bases, the J end by 3 bases, with 14 bases between. CDR3 coding DNA: TGTGCCAGCAGCCCAACTAATAGTGTCTACGAGCAGTACTTC. This encodes CASSPTNSVYEQYF.

As DNA, the CDR3 is TGTGCCAGCAGCAAAGGGGCTAGCGGGTCATACTCCTACAATGAGCAGTTCTTC. Its protein product is CASSKGASGSYSYNEQFF. The J gene is TRBJ2-1, the V gene TRBV7-2; 8 bases agree with TRBD2. Germline loops: CDR1 SGHTA, CDR2 FQGNSA. V shed 5 bases and J 0 bases; nucleotides not matched to a gene: 12. This CDR3 contains 18 residues.